The 25 T cell receptor beta chains presented below share a single source sample, sequenced in a study of cytomegalovirus exposure and HLA in healthy donors. Primers: 60 Vbeta forward and 13 Jbeta reverse. Repertoires were generated with immunoSEQ multiplex PCR, while TCRdb's copy carries only in-frame clones and drops some. In the table there are 160,000 or so clones, almost 85% of which are singletons. The sequenced material came from PBMCs. The source is a woman between 45 and 65 years old in good health and CMV-seronegative.

The count of this clone is one. Other DNA sequences from this sample encode an identical CDR3 as well. This sequence joins TRBV11-2 and TRBJ2-3, with a tentative D call TRBD2 (5 bases). The CDR3 has 16 amino acids. Germline V CDR1 and CDR2: SGHAT, FQNNGV. V was trimmed by 7 bases and J by 5 bases, leaving 22 bases between them. Written as DNA, the CDR3 is TGTGCCAGCATCCCCCTCTTCGGGGTGCCAAGAGATACGCAGTATTTT. The encoded protein is CASIPLFGVPRDTQYF.

The chain employs TRBV29-1 and TRBJ2-5; D perhaps matches TRBD2 (6 bases). The CDR3 length is 13 residues. Germline V CDR1 and CDR2: SQVTM, ANQGSEA. The V gene lost 6 bases and the J gene lost 11 bases, with 22 bases spanning the gap. The CDR3 protein is CSVGGGFYVEQYF. CDR3 sequence (DNA): TGCAGCGTCGGTGGGGGGTTCTACGTAGAGCAGTACTTC.

The chain has TRBV18 and TRBJ2-1; 14 bases match TRBD2. The J segment lost 8 bases and the V segment lost 6 bases, leaving 6 bases of the junction unmatched. Per the germline V gene, CDR1 is KGHSH and CDR2 is LQKENI. There are 15 residues in the CDR3. The CDR3 DNA sequence: TGTGCCAGCTCCCCTGGACTAGCGGGGGGTGATGAGCAGTTCTTC. Encoded protein: CASSPGLAGGDEQFF. The complete variable domain, with remaining parts taken from reference TRBV18 and TRBJ2-1, reads NAGVMQNPRHLVRRRGQEARLRCSPMKGHSHVYWYRQLPEEGLKFMVYLQKENIIDESGMPKERFSAEFPKEGPSILRIQQVVRGDSAAYFCASSPGLAGGDEQFFGPGTRLTVL.

On this clone: The sample contains more than one DNA sequence encoding this CDR3. This chain links TRBV2 with TRBJ2-7; tentatively, D is TRBD2 (5 bases). This CDR3 region has 13 residues. Germline V gene sequence: CDR1 SNHLY, CDR2 FYNNEI. V was shortened by 1 base and J by 1 base, with 5 bases between the two germline ends. CDR3 nucleotides: TGTGCCAGCAGTGAAGGCGGGTCCTACGAGCAGTACTTC. It codes for CASSEGGSYEQYF.

The V gene is TRBV29-1, the J gene TRBJ1-2; 7 bases agree with TRBD1. This CDR3 spans 13 amino acids. Per germline, CDR1 SQVTM and CDR2 ANQGSEA. Trimming took 1 base from V and 6 from J; bases not matched to a gene: 5. The CDR3 coding sequence is TGCAGCGTTGAAGGGTACAGGGGTGATGGCTACACCTTC. Translation: CSVEGYRGDGYTF.

This chain joins TRBV13 and TRBJ2-7; no definite D call. There are 12 residues in the CDR3. The V end lost 2 bases, the J end lost 4 bases, and 6 bases lay between the germline ends. The germline V gene has CDR1 PRHDT and CDR2 FYEKMQ (reference sequence). This CDR3 is CASSLFRYEQYF. In nucleotides, the CDR3 is TGTGCCAGCAGCTTATTCCGGTACGAGCAGTACTTC.

This chain connects TRBV7-2 to TRBJ1-5; D is ambiguous. The germline CDR1 and CDR2 sequences are SGHTA and FQGNSA. Trimming cost V 3 bases and J 3 bases, with 6 bases left between them. The CDR3 loop spans 13 amino acids. This CDR3 is CASSLSVNQPQHF. In DNA, the CDR3 is TGTGCCAGCAGCTTGAGTGTCAATCAGCCCCAGCATTTT.

The chain combines TRBV19 with TRBJ2-6, with D possibly TRBD2 on 5 matching bases. The CDR3 is 16 amino acids. V lost 5 bases, J lost 1 base, and 12 bases lay in between. In germline, CDR1 is LNHDA, CDR2 SQIVND (reference sequence). CDR3 DNA sequence: TGTGCCAGTAGTCCCCTCGGCGGGTCTGGGGCCAACGTCCTGACTTTC. The encoded protein is CASSPLGGSGANVLTF.

The chain recombines TRBV11-3 with TRBJ2-1; D call uncertain. The CDR3 has 13 residues. Germline values: CDR1 SGHNT, CDR2 YENEEA. Trimming pared 2 bases from V and 5 bases from J, leaving 7 bases between. The CDR3 DNA is TGTGCCAGCAGCTTAAACAGACACAATGAGCAGTTCTTC. Protein: CASSLNRHNEQFF.

This clone was counted a few times. V is TRBV7-8 and J is TRBJ1-1; TRBD1 matches at 7 bases. Germline-derived CDR1 and CDR2 are SGHVS and FQNEAQ. The CDR3 sequence is 14 residues long. Trimming cost V 6 bases and J 3 bases; bases outside gene matches: 7. The CDR3, as DNA: TGTGCCAGCAGGCTAGGGGGCCGGTACACTGAAGCTTTCTTT. Protein: CASRLGGRYTEAFF.

This clone was detected once. The chain employs TRBV13 and TRBJ2-3; TRBD1 matches 8 bases. The CDR3 length is 14 residues. The J segment lost 3 bases and the V segment lost 2 bases, leaving 1 base of the junction unmatched. Germline loops: CDR1 PRHDT, CDR2 FYEKMQ (reference sequence). Written as DNA, the CDR3 is TGTGCCAGCAGCTTACGACAGGGGACAGATACGCAGTATTTT. Its protein product is CASSLRQGTDTQYF.

J is TRBJ2-7 and V is TRBV30; 9 bases line up with TRBD1. Germline assignment: CDR1 GTSNPN and CDR2 SVGIG (reference sequence). Trimming removed 3 bases from V and 5 bases from J; junction bases left unmatched: 8. The CDR3 covers 14 residues. The CDR3 spells CAWRGVDRGDEQYF. DNA for the CDR3: TGTGCCTGGAGGGGTGTGGACAGGGGCGACGAGCAGTACTTC. Supplemented by reference TRBV30 and TRBJ2-7, the full variable domain reads SQTIHQWPATLVQPVGSPLSLECTVEGTSNPNLYWYRQAAGRGLQLLFYSVGIGQISSEVPQNLSASRPQDRQFILSSKKLLLSDSGFYLCAWRGVDRGDEQYFGPGTRLTVT.

The sample holds a few counts of this clone. The chain joins TRBV28 to TRBJ2-2, with no clear D. This CDR3 has 14 residues. Germline assignment: CDR1 MDHEN and CDR2 SYDVKM. V was cut by 7 bases and J by 6 bases, with 15 bases left in between. CDR3 sequence (DNA): TGTGCCAGCACTAACCGGGTCATCGCCGGGGAGCTGTTTTTT. Translating it yields CASTNRVIAGELFF. Complete variable domain (other parts from reference TRBV28 and TRBJ2-2): DVKVTQSSRYLVKRTGEKVFLECVQDMDHENMFWYRQDPGLGLRLIYFSYDVKMKEKGDIPEGYSVSREKKERFSLILESASTNQTSMYLCASTNRVIAGELFFGEGSRLTVL.

This clone was picked up a small number of times. The chain combines TRBV7-9 with TRBJ2-1, with 9 bases aligning to TRBD1. Germline V lookup: CDR1 SEHNR, CDR2 FQNEAQ (reference sequence). V lost 2 bases to trimming and J lost 4 bases; unmatched junction nucleotides: 9. This CDR3 is built from 17 residues. The CDR3 here is CASSLPFRQGVYNEQFF. The DNA of the CDR3 is TGTGCCAGCAGCTTACCATTTCGACAGGGGGTATACAATGAGCAGTTCTTC.

V usage is TRBV5-1 and J usage is TRBJ2-3, with 8 bases matching TRBD1. The CDR3 is 14 residues long. V gave up 2 bases and J gave up 3 bases; unmatched junction bases: 2. Germline loops: CDR1 SGHRS, CDR2 YFSETQ. The DNA for the CDR3 is TGCGCCAGCAGCTTTCGGACAGGGACAGATACGCAGTATTTT. As protein: CASSFRTGTDTQYF. The complete variable domain, with remaining parts taken from reference TRBV5-1 and TRBJ2-3, reads KAGVTQTPRYLIKTRGQQVTLSCSPISGHRSVSWYQQTPGQGLQFLFEYFSETQRNKGNFPGRFSGRQFSNSRSEMNVSTLELGDSALYLCASSFRTGTDTQYFGPGTRLTVL.

The chain is built from TRBV7-9 and TRBJ2-5, with 7 nucleotides matching TRBD2. TRBJ2-7 matches the DNA end more closely, so the J call is doubtful. The CDR3 covers 15 residues. Germline-derived CDR1 and CDR2 are SEHNR and FQNEAQ (reference sequence). CDR3 region: CASSTGTIDHYEQYF. CDR3 in DNA: TGTGCCAGCAGCACCGGGACTATAGACCATTACGAGCAGTACTTC.

CDR3 protein: CASSLGQTRHRNTIYF. For the CDR3, the DNA is TGCGCCAGCAGCTTGGGACAGACCCGTCATCGAAACACCATATATTTT. The chain employs TRBV5-1 and TRBJ1-3, with a weak D call TRBD1 (5 bases). The V end lost 0 bases, the J end lost 5 bases, and 15 bases lay between the germline ends. The CDR3 runs to 16 residues. The germline V gene has CDR1 SGHRS and CDR2 YFSETQ.

The chain is built from TRBV7-2 and TRBJ1-4; 11 nucleotides align to TRBD1. CDR1 is SGHTA, CDR2 FQGNSA, per germline. The CDR3 covers 15 residues. V trimming: 5 bases; J trimming: 8 bases; junction bases outside the gene matches: 7. CDR3 DNA: TGTGCCAGCAGCACGGACAGGGGGCGGGGCGAAAAACTGTTTTTT. Protein sequence: CASSTDRGRGEKLFF. Full variable domain (rest looked up from reference TRBV7-2 and TRBJ1-4): GAGVSQSPSNKVTEKGKDVELRCDPISGHTALYWYRQSLGQGLEFLIYFQGNSAPDKSGLPSDRFSAERTGGSVSTLTIQRTQQEDSAVYLCASSTDRGRGEKLFFGSGTQLSVL.

This chain uses TRBV19 with TRBJ2-2, with 11 bases that match TRBD1. Germline CDR1 is LNHDA and CDR2 is SQIVND (reference sequence). The CDR3 loop spans 17 amino acids. J gave up 5 bases and V 3 bases, and 8 bases lay outside the gene matches. In DNA form, the CDR3 reads TGTGCCAGTAGTATGTGGACAGGGGGCGCTTTGACCGGGGAGCTGTTTTTT. Translation gives CASSMWTGGALTGELFF.

This chain connects TRBV6-1 to TRBJ1-2; 7 nucleotides align to TRBD1. The germline V gene has CDR1 MNHNS and CDR2 SASEGT. The V gene end was trimmed by 8 bases and the J gene end by 8 bases; junction bases not matched to a gene: 14. The CDR3 loop spans 14 amino acids. The CDR3 sequence is CASGAGGFNSGYTF. The CDR3 coding sequence is TGTGCCAGCGGGGCAGGGGGTTTTAATTCCGGCTACACCTTC.

CDR3: CASRKDRGPPEKLFF. CDR3 sequence (DNA): TGTGCCAGCAGAAAGGACAGGGGCCCCCCCGAAAAACTGTTTTTT. The V and J genes are TRBV7-2 and TRBJ1-4; 9 bases match TRBD1. V shed 6 bases and J 8 bases; nucleotides not matched to a gene: 10. This CDR3 has 15 residues. The V gene's germline CDR1 is SGHTA and CDR2 FQGNSA.

The gene calls are TRBV6-6 and TRBJ2-5; TRBD1 is a possible D gene (5 bases). Trimming left V 2 bases short and J 3 bases short, with 10 bases between. CDR3 size: 14 residues. Germline values: CDR1 MNHNY, CDR2 SVGAGI (reference sequence). For the CDR3, the DNA is TGTGCCAGCAGTTACGGGGCAGGGAAAGAGACCCAGTACTTC. Protein sequence: CASSYGAGKETQYF.

J is TRBJ2-1 and V is TRBV18; 8 nucleotides match TRBD1. Germline lookup yields CDR1 KGHSH and CDR2 LQKENI. The CDR3 is 14 amino acids. The V segment lost 4 bases and the J segment 3 bases; nucleotides outside the gene matches: 2. The CDR3 nucleotides read TGTGCCAGCTCACGGACAGGGTACTACAATGAGCAGTTCTTC. Amino acids: CASSRTGYYNEQFF. The variable domain in full, completed from reference TRBV18 and TRBJ2-1, reads NAGVMQNPRHLVRRRGQEARLRCSPMKGHSHVYWYRQLPEEGLKFMVYLQKENIIDESGMPKERFSAEFPKEGPSILRIQQVVRGDSAAYFCASSRTGYYNEQFFGPGTRLTVL.

In its sample, this clone was seen once. The chain is built from TRBV5-4 and TRBJ1-2, with D possibly matching TRBD1 (6 bases). The CDR3 has 13 amino acids. Germline loops: CDR1 SGHNT, CDR2 YYREEE (reference sequence). Trimming stripped 2 bases from V and 3 bases from J, with 8 bases between. CDR3 coding DNA: TGTGCCAGCAGCTTCAGGGGTGACTATGGCTACACCTTC. Translated: CASSFRGDYGYTF.

This clone was observed once. The rearrangement links TRBV27 to TRBJ2-7; the D gene is possibly TRBD1 (5 bases). The CDR3 is 17 amino acids. Germline lookup yields CDR1 MNHEY and CDR2 SMNVEV (reference sequence). V was clipped by 0 bases and J by 0 bases, with 15 bases between them. The CDR3 reads CASSLSLFGQGSYEQYF. The CDR3 coding sequence is TGTGCCAGCAGTTTATCTCTCTTTGGGCAGGGCTCCTACGAGCAGTACTTC.